These 9 T cell receptor beta chains originate from one sample sequenced in a study of blood T cell repertoires in COVID-19. Assay used: immunoSEQ multiplex PCR; TCRdb lists only in-frame clones, some missing. This table has around 380,000 clones, 80% to 90% appearing once. Input material: PBMCs or T cells enriched from blood (not recorded which). These receptors were obtained from a young man who had recovered from COVID-19.

The chain has TRBV5-1 and TRBJ2-5; D may be TRBD1 (6 bases). Germline CDR1 reads SGHRS; CDR2 reads YFSETQ. Trimming removed 0 bases from V and 5 bases from J, with 14 bases in between. CDR3 length: 15 residues. CDR3 in amino acids: CASSLGEEQGETQYF. CDR3 DNA sequence: TGCGCCAGCAGCTTGGGAGAGGAACAGGGCGAGACCCAGTACTTC. The whole variable domain, remainder taken from reference TRBV5-1 and TRBJ2-5, is KAGVTQTPRYLIKTRGQQVTLSCSPISGHRSVSWYQQTPGQGLQFLFEYFSETQRNKGNFPGRFSGRQFSNSRSEMNVSTLELGDSALYLCASSLGEEQGETQYFGPGTRLLVL.

The chain recombines TRBV6-1 with TRBJ2-1, with TRBD2 matching 11 bases. The V segment lost 3 bases and the J segment 6 bases; nucleotides outside the gene matches: 4. Germline V CDR1 and CDR2: MNHNS, SASEGT. There are 15 residues in the CDR3. CDR3 loop: CASSEIAGGGNEQFF. The DNA for the CDR3 is TGTGCCAGCAGTGAGATAGCGGGGGGGGGCAATGAGCAGTTCTTC.

The chain couples TRBV2 to TRBJ1-5; 9 nucleotides agree with TRBD1. Germline CDR1 SNHLY, CDR2 FYNNEI. This CDR3 comprises 15 residues. The V gene end was trimmed by 4 bases and the J gene end by 6 bases; junction bases not matched to a gene: 7. CDR3 sequence reads: CASSGGTGLGQPQHF. The CDR3 DNA follows: TGTGCCAGCAGTGGGGGGACAGGGCTTGGTCAGCCCCAGCATTTT.

CDR3 amino acids: CASSHERGRSYNEQFF. The CDR3 DNA reads as TGTGCCAGCAGCCACGAGCGGGGGCGCTCCTACAATGAGCAGTTCTTC. The J gene is TRBJ2-1, the V gene TRBV3-1 (or the pseudogene TRBV3-2); 8 nucleotides match TRBD2. The junction had 4 bases not matched to a gene; V was cut back by 3 bases and J by 0 bases. The CDR3 is 16 amino acids. Looked up from germline, CDR1 is LGHDT and CDR2 is YNNKEL (reference sequence).

The chain recombines TRBV13 with TRBJ2-2, with D possibly matching TRBD1 (6 bases). The CDR3 has 16 residues. Germline values: CDR1 PRHDT, CDR2 FYEKMQ (reference sequence). Between the trimmed V and J ends, which lost 2 bases and 1 base, there was a span of 11 bases. CDR3 amino acids: CASSLRGLMNTGELFF. The CDR3 coding sequence is TGTGCCAGCAGCTTAAGGGGGTTGATGAACACCGGGGAGCTGTTTTTT.

The rearrangement joins TRBV2 to TRBJ2-1; 8 bases line up with TRBD2. This CDR3 comprises 16 residues. The V gene's germline CDR1 is SNHLY and CDR2 FYNNEI. Trimming took 5 bases from V and 6 from J; bases not matched to a gene: 12. In DNA, the CDR3 is TGTGCCAGCAGTACCCTCAGGCGGGGGGAAGTCAATGAGCAGTTCTTC. Translated: CASSTLRRGEVNEQFF.

The rearrangement uses TRBV30 and TRBJ1-5, with TRBD1 identical over 9 bases. The CDR3 totals 17 residues. Germline CDR1 is GTSNPN and CDR2 is SVGIG (reference sequence). The junction had 10 bases not matched to a gene; V was cut back by 3 bases and J by 1 base. Written as DNA, the CDR3 is TGTGCCTGGAGGTCGGGGACAGGGAGGTTGAGCAATCAGCCCCAGCATTTT. This gives the protein CAWRSGTGRLSNQPQHF.

V and J are TRBV5-6 and TRBJ2-5; D not certain. Per the germline V gene, CDR1 is SGHDT and CDR2 is YYEEEE. This CDR3 spans 16 amino acids. V lost 2 bases and J 5 bases, leaving 19 bases between the germline ends. DNA of the CDR3: TGTGCCAGCAGCTTTTCCGGCCAGGTGGTTTCGGAGACCCAGTACTTC. This translates into CASSFSGQVVSETQYF.

The V call is TRBV7-6, the J call TRBJ1-4; no clear D gene. V lost 6 bases and J 2 bases, leaving 13 bases between the germline ends. From germline, CDR1 is SGHVS and CDR2 FNYEAQ. The CDR3 covers 15 residues. For the CDR3, the DNA is TGTGCCAGCAGTCAAGACTCCTCGACTAATGAAAAACTGTTTTTT. It yields the protein CASSQDSSTNEKLFF.